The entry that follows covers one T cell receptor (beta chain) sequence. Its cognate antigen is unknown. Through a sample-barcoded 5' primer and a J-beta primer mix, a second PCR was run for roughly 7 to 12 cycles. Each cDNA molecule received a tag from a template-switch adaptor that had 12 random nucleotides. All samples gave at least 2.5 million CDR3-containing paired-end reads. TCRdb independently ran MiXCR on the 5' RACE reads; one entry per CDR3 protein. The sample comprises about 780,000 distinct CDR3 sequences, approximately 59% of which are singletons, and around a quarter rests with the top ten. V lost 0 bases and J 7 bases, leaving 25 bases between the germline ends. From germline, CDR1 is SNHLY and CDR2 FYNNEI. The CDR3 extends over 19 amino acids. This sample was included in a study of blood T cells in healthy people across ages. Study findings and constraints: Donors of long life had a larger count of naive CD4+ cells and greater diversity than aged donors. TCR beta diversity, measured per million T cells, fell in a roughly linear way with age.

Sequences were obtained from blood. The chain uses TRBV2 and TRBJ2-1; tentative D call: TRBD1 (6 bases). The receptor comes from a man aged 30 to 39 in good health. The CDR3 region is CASSEAISRGPSEGNEQFF. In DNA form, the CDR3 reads TGTGCCAGCAGTGAAGCAATTAGCAGGGGCCCGAGTGAGGGGAATGAGCAGTTCTTC.